The T cell receptor beta chain under discussion was sequenced for a study of shared clonotypes between healthy human individuals. Points from the study as a whole: Sampling covered nothing but blood. Tissue TCR repertoires likely differ from those found in blood.

Trimming removed 5 bases from V and 5 bases from J, with 12 bases in between. CDR1 SEHNR and CDR2 FQNEAQ come from the germline V gene (reference sequence). The CDR3 is 13 residues long. The protocol was immunoSEQ multiplex PCR, while the TCRdb copy is restricted to in-frame clones and leaves out a portion. The sample lists hundreds of thousands of clones; roughly 77% were seen once. Of note for this clone: Antigen unknown.

HIV-negative, healthy adults without recent acute infections or vaccinations were the donors. Input material: PBMCs. The chain uses TRBV7-9 and TRBJ2-5; D is tentatively TRBD1 or TRBD2 (6 bases each). This receptor was identified in a middle-aged woman in good health. Some clones in this sample may be carry-over from other donors' samples. CDR3 in DNA: TGTGCCAGCAGCCGAGGGGGGTACGAGACCCAGTACTTC. Translating gives CASSRGGYETQYF. Complete variable domain (other parts from reference TRBV7-9 and TRBJ2-5): DTGVSQNPRHKITKRGQNVTFRCDPISEHNRLYWYRQTLGQGPEFLTYFQNEAQLEKSRLLSDRFSAERPKGSFSTLEIQRTEQGDSAMYLCASSRGGYETQYFGPGTRLLVL.